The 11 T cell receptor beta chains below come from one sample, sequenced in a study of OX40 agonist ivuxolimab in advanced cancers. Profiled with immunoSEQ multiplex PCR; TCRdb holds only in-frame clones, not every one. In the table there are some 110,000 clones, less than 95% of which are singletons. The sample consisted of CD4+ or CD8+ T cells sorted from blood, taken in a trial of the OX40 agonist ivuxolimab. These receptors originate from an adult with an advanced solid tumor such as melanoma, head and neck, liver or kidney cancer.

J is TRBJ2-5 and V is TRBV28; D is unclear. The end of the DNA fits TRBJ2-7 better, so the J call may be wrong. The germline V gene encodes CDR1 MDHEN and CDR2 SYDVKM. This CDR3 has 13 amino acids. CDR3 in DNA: TGTGCCAGCAGCCTCGACAACTCCTACGAGCAGTACTTC. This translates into CASSLDNSYEQYF.

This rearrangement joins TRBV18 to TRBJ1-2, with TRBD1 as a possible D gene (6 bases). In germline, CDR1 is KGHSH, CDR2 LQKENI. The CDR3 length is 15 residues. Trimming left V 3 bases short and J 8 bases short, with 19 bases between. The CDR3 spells CASSPEVGGWEGYTF. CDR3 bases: TGTGCCAGCTCACCCGAGGTTGGGGGCTGGGAAGGCTACACCTTC.

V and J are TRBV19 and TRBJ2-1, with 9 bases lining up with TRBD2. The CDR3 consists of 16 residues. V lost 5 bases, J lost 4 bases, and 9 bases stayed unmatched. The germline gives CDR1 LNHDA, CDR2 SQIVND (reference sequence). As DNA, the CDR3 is TGTGCCAGTAGTCCTACTCTAGCGGGGACGTACAATGAGCAGTTCTTC. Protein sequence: CASSPTLAGTYNEQFF.

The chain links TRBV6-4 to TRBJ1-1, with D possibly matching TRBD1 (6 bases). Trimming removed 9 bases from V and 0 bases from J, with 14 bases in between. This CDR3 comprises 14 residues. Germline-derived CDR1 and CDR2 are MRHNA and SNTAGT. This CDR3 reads CASPTGCVNTEAFF. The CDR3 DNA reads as TGTGCCAGTCCCACAGGGTGTGTGAACACTGAAGCTTTCTTT.

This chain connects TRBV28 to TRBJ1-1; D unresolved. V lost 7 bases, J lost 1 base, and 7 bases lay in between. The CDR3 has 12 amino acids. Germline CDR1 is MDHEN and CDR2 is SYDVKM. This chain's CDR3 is CASIVGNTEAFF. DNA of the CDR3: TGTGCCAGCATTGTGGGGAACACTGAAGCTTTCTTT.

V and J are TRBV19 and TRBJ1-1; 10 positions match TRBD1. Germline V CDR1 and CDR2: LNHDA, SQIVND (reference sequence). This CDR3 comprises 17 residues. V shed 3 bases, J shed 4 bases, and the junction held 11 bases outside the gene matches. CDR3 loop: CASSIYFGQGDSTEAFF. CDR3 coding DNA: TGTGCCAGTAGTATCTATTTTGGACAGGGGGATAGCACTGAAGCTTTCTTT.

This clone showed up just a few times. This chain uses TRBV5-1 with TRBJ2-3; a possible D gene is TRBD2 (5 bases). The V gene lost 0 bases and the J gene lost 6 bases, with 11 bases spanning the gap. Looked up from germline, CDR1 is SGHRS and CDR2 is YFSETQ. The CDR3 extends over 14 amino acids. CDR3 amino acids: CASSLEGVRDTQYF. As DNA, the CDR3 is TGCGCCAGCAGCTTGGAGGGAGTGCGGGATACGCAGTATTTT.

CDR3: CASTRLAGGDTDTQYF. The DNA for the CDR3 is TGTGCCAGCACCCGACTAGCGGGGGGCGACACAGATACGCAGTATTTT. The chain is built from TRBV7-9 and TRBJ2-3, with 13 bases aligning to TRBD2. CDR3 size: 16 residues. V shed 7 bases, J shed 2 bases, and the junction held 6 bases outside the gene matches. The V gene's germline CDR1 is SEHNR and CDR2 FQNEAQ (reference sequence).

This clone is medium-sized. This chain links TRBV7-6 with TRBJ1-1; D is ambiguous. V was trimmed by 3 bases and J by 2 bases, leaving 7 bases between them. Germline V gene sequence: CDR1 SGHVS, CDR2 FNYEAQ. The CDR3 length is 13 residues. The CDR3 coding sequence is TGTGCCAGCAGCTTGGGCACCAACACTGAAGCTTTCTTT. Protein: CASSLGTNTEAFF.

CDR3 coding DNA: TGTGCCTGGTCCACAGGGGGAGCAACTAATGAAAAACTGTTTTTT. This encodes CAWSTGGATNEKLFF. The chain recombines TRBV30 with TRBJ1-4, with 8 bases that match TRBD1. V lost 5 bases, J lost 0 bases, and 5 bases stayed unmatched. The CDR3 extends over 15 amino acids. The germline gives CDR1 GTSNPN, CDR2 SVGIG (reference sequence). Combining the CDR3 with reference TRBV30 and TRBJ1-4 gives the whole variable domain SQTIHQWPATLVQPVGSPLSLECTVEGTSNPNLYWYRQAAGRGLQLLFYSVGIGQISSEVPQNLSASRPQDRQFILSSKKLLLSDSGFYLCAWSTGGATNEKLFFGSGTQLSVL.

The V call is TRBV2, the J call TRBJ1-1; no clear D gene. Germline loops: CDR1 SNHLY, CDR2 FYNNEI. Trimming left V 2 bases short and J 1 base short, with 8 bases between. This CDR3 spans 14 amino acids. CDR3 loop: CASSERQSNTEAFF. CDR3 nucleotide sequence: TGTGCCAGCAGTGAAAGGCAGTCGAACACTGAAGCTTTCTTT. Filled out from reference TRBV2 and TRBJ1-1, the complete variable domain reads EPEVTQTPSHQVTQMGQEVILRCVPISNHLYFYWYRQILGQKVEFLVSFYNNEISEKSEIFDDQFSVERPDGSNFTLKIRSTKLEDSAMYFCASSERQSNTEAFFGQGTRLTVV.